Listed here are 8 T cell receptor beta chains from one sample, sequenced in a study of cytomegalovirus exposure and HLA in healthy donors. Assay used: immunoSEQ multiplex PCR; TCRdb lists only in-frame clones, some missing. The sample has about 360,000 clones; about nine tenths are singletons. The specimen sequenced was PBMCs. The receptors were sampled from a woman under 30 in good health and CMV-seronegative.

J is TRBJ2-1 and V is TRBV6-5; 13 bases line up with TRBD2. Trimming took 5 bases from V and 15 from J; bases not matched to a gene: 13. Germline CDR1 is MNHEY and CDR2 is SVGAGI. The length of the CDR3 is 15 residues. The CDR3 spells CASSAGLAGASGAFF. Here the CDR3 DNA reads TGTGCCAGCAGTGCCGGACTAGCGGGGGCTTCCGGGGCGTTCTTC.

A word on this clone: This specimen includes other DNA sequences encoding the same CDR3. This chain links TRBV27 with TRBJ1-2; weak D call: TRBD1 (5 bases). Trimming took off 3 bases at V and 2 bases at J, with 7 bases between the two ends. CDR1 is MNHEY and CDR2 is SMNVEV in the germline V gene (reference sequence). The CDR3 loop spans 13 amino acids. The CDR3 DNA is TGTGCCAGCAGTTTCGCAGGGAACTATGGCTACACCTTC. Translated, it gives CASSFAGNYGYTF.

The chain recombines TRBV4-1 with TRBJ2-7; perhaps TRBD2 as D (6 bases). V was trimmed by 1 base and J by 3 bases, leaving 16 bases between them. CDR3 length: 16 residues. From germline, CDR1 is MGHRA and CDR2 YSYEKL. The CDR3 is CASSQVRGVTGYEQYF. The CDR3 DNA follows: TGCGCCAGCAGCCAAGTTCGCGGGGTGACGGGCTACGAGCAGTACTTC.

The rearrangement links TRBV6-6 to TRBJ2-7; TRBD2 aligns across 8 bases. The junction had 11 bases not matched to a gene; V was cut back by 8 bases and J by 5 bases. Germline assignment: CDR1 MNHNY and CDR2 SVGAGI (reference sequence). The CDR3 has 14 residues. CDR3 bases: TGTGCCAGCGGCGGCGGGAGGTTAAAGGACGAGCAGTACTTC. Protein sequence: CASGGGRLKDEQYF.

This clone showed up just once. The chain has TRBV27 and TRBJ1-2; 8 bases agree with TRBD1. Trimming removed 5 bases from V and 4 bases from J; junction bases left unmatched: 12. The germline V gene has CDR1 MNHEY and CDR2 SMNVEV (reference sequence). There are 16 residues in the CDR3. This CDR3 is CASSPKGRQGAYGYTF. The CDR3 region has the DNA TGTGCCAGCAGTCCGAAAGGCCGGCAGGGGGCCTATGGCTACACCTTC.

The rearrangement joins TRBV7-9 to TRBJ1-6, with 9 bases aligning to TRBD1. The CDR3 has 18 amino acids. Trimming cost V 4 bases and J 6 bases; bases outside gene matches: 13. Germline CDR1 and CDR2: SEHNR and FQNEAQ (reference sequence). This CDR3 is CASSSREGTGQGNSPLHF. CDR3 sequence (DNA): TGTGCCAGCAGCTCAAGGGAGGGGACGGGACAGGGTAATTCACCCCTCCACTTT.

This clone appeared a few times. V is TRBV4-1 and J is TRBJ2-7; tentative D call: TRBD2 (6 bases). CDR1 is MGHRA, CDR2 YSYEKL, per germline. The CDR3 totals 14 residues. V shed 6 bases and J shed 6 bases, with 18 bases lying between them. The CDR3 region is CASSLSWGGREQYF. CDR3 in DNA: TGCGCCAGCAGTTTGTCGTGGGGAGGACGCGAGCAGTACTTC.

This sequence joins TRBV9 and TRBJ1-1, with 8 bases aligning to TRBD1. Germline V CDR1 and CDR2: SGDLS, YYNGEE. This CDR3 is built from 16 residues. V lost 0 bases to trimming and J lost 0 bases; unmatched junction nucleotides: 4. The CDR3 is CASSVGTGTMNTEAFF. The CDR3 DNA reads TGTGCCAGCAGCGTAGGGACAGGGACGATGAACACTGAAGCTTTCTTT.